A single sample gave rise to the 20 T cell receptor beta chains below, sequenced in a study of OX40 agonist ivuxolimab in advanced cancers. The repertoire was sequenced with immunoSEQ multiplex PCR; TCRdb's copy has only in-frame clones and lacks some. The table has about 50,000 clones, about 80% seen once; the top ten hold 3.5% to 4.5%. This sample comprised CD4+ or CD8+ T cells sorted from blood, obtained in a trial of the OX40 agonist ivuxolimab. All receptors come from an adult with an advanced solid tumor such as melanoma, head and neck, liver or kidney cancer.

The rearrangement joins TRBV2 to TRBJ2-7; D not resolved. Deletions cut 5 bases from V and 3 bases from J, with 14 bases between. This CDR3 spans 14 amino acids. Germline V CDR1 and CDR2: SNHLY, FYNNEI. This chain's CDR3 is CASSLPLRSYEQYF. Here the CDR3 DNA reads TGTGCCAGCAGTCTTCCTCTCAGGAGCTACGAGCAGTACTTC.

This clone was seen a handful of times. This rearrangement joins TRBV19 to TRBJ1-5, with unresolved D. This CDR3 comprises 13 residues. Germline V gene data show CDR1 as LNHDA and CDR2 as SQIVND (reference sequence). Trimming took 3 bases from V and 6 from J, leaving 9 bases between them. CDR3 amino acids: CASSIEAIQPQHF. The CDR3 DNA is TGTGCCAGTAGTATTGAAGCCATTCAGCCCCAGCATTTT.

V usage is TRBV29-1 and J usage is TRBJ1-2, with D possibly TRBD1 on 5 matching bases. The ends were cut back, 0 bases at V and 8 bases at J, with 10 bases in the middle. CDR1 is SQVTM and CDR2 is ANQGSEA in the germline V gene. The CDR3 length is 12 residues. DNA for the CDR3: TGCAGCGTTGAAGACAGGGCCTACGGCTACACCTTC. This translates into CSVEDRAYGYTF.

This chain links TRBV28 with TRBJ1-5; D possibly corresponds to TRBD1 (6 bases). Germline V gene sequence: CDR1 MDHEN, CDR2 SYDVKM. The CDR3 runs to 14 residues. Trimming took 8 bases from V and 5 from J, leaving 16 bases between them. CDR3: CASFGTGSDQPQHF. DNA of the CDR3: TGTGCCAGCTTTGGAACAGGGTCCGATCAGCCCCAGCATTTT. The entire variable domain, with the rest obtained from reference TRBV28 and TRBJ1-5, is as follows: DVKVTQSSRYLVKRTGEKVFLECVQDMDHENMFWYRQDPGLGLRLIYFSYDVKMKEKGDIPEGYSVSREKKERFSLILESASTNQTSMYLCASFGTGSDQPQHFGDGTRLSIL.

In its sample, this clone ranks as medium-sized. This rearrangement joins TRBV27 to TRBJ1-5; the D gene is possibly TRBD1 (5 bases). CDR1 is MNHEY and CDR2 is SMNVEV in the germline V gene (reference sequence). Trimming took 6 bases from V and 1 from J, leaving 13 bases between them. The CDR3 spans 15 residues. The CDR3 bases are TGTGCCAGCAGCCCAGGGCAGCGAAGCAATCAGCCCCAGCATTTT. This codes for CASSPGQRSNQPQHF.

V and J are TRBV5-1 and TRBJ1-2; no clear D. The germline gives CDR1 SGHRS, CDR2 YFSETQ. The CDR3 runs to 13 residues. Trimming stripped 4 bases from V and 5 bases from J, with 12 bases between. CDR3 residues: CASSLQGPYGYTF. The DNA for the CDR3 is TGCGCCAGCAGCCTTCAAGGGCCATATGGCTACACCTTC.

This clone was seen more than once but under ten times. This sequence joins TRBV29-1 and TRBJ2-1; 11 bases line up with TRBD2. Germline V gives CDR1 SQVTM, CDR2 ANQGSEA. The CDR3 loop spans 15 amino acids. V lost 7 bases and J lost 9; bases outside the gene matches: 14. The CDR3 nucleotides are TGCAGCGCCCACGGACTAGCGGGCCCCTACTTTGAGCAGTTCTTC. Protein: CSAHGLAGPYFEQFF.

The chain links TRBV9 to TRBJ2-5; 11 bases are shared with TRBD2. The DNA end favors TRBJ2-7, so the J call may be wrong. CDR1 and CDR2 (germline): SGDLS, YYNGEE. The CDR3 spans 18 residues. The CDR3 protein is CASSVGTSGSPRYYEQYF. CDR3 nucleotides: TGTGCCAGCAGCGTTGGGACTAGCGGATCCCCTAGGTACTACGAGCAGTACTTC.

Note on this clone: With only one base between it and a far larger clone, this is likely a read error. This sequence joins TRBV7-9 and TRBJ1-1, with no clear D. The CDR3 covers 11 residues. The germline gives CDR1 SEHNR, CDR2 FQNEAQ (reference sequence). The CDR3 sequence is CASTYATEASF. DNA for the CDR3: TGTGCCAGCACCTACGCCACTGAAGCTTCCTTT.

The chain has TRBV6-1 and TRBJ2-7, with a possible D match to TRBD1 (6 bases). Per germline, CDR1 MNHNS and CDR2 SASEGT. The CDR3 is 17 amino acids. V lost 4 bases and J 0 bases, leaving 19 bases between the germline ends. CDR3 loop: CASSVVPTGMSSYEQYF. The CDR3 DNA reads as TGTGCCAGCAGTGTGGTCCCGACAGGAATGAGCTCCTACGAGCAGTACTTC.

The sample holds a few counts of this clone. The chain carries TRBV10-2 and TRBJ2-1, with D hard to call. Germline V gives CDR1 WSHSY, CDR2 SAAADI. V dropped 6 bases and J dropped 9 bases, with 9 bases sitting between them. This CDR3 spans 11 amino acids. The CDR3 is CASSPKVEQFF. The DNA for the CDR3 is TGCGCCAGCAGCCCCAAGGTTGAGCAGTTCTTC.

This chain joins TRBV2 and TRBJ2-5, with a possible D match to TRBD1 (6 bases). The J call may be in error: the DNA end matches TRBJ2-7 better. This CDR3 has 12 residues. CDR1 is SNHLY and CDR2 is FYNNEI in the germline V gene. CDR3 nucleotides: TGTGCCAGCAGTGTAGGGGGACCCGAGCAGTACTTC. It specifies CASSVGGPEQYF.

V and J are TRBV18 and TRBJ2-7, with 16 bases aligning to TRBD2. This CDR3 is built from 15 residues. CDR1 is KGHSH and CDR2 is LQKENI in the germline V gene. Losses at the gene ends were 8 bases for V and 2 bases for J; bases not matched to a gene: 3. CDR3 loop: CASAGTSGRAYEQYF. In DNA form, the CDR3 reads TGTGCCAGCGCCGGGACTAGCGGGAGGGCCTACGAGCAGTACTTC.

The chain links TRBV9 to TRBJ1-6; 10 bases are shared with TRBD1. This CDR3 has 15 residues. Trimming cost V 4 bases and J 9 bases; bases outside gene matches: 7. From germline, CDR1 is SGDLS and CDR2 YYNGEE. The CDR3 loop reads CASSKPGQGSSPLHF. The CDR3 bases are TGTGCCAGCAGCAAACCGGGACAGGGGAGTTCACCCCTCCACTTT.

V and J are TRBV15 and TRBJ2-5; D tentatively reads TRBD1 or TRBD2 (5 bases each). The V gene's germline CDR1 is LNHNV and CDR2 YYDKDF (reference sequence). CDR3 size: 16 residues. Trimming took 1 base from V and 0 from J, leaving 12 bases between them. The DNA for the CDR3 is TGTGCCACCAGCAGAGGTCGTGGGGGAAACCAAGAGACCCAGTACTTC. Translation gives CATSRGRGGNQETQYF.

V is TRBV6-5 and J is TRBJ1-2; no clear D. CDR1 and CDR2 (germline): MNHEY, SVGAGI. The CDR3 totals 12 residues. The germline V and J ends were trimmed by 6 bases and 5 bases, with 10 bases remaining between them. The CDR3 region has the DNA TGTGCCAGCAGGGGCGTGGGTTATGGCTACACCTTC. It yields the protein CASRGVGYGYTF.

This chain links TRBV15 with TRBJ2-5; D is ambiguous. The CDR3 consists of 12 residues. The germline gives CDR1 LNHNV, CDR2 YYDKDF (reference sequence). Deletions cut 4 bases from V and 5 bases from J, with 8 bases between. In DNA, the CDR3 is TGTGCCACCAGCATCGGAAGGGAGACCCAGTACTTC. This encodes CATSIGRETQYF.

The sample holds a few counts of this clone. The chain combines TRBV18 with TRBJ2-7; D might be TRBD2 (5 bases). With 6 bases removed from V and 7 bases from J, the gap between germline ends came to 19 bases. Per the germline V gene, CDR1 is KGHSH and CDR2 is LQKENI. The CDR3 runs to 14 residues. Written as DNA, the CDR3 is TGTGCCAGCTCGCCGACTACCCCTCCGTATGAGCAGTACTTC. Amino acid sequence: CASSPTTPPYEQYF.

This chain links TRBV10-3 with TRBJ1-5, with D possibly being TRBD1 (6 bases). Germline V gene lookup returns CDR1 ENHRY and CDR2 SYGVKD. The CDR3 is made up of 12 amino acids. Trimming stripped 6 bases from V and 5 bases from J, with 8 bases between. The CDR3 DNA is TGTGCCATCAGCAGGGGAGATCAGCCCCAGCATTTT. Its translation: CAISRGDQPQHF.

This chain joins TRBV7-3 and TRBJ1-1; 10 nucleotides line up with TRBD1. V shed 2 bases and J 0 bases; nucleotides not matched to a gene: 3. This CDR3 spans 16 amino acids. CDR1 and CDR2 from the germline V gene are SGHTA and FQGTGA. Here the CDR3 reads CASSLLDRGVNTEAFF. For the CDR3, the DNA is TGTGCCAGCAGCTTATTGGACAGGGGGGTGAACACTGAAGCTTTCTTT.